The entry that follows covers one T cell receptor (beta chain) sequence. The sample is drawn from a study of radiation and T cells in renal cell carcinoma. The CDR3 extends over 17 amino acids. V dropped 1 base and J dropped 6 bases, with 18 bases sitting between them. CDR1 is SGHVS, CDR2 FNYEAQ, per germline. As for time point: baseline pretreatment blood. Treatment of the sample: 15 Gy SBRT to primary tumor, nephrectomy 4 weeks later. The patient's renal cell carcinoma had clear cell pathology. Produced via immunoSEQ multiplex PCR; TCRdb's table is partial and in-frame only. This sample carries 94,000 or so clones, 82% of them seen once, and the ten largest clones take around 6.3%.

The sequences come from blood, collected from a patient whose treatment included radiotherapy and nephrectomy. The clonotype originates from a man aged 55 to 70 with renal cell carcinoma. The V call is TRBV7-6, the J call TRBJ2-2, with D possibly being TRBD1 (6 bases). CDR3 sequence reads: CASSLDQQGVVPGELFF. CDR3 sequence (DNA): TGTGCCAGCAGCTTAGACCAACAGGGAGTAGTACCCGGGGAGCTGTTTTTT.